This passage covers 18 T cell receptor beta chains from one sample sequenced in a study of vaccination and CD4 T cells after COVID-19 (dated by TCRdb to the early 2020s). The library was produced with PCR. TCRdb lists the instrument as Illumina iSeq 100. DNA from cultured CD4+ T cells was subjected to TCR sequencing with the Oncomine TCR Beta short-read assay at the Johns Hopkins FTIC core. TCRdb redid the processing of the public reads, applying fastp at Q25 and MiXCR, and retained in-frame beta chains. Every entry covers one CDR3 protein and lists the most common genes and DNA from its rows. The sample yields about 16,000 distinct CDR3 sequences; around 48% were counted once. Of the sample, around 14% falls within the top ten clones. These receptors' targets are unknown. Interpreted using the paper, the treatment or condition label stands for: 10-day PBMC culture with coronavirus spike peptide pools or control peptides (ViraFEST assay).

The sequenced sample consisted of CD4+ T cells from blood, cultured in vitro. These receptors originate from a human donor who had recovered from COVID-19.

The chain uses TRBV20-1 and TRBJ2-4, with D possibly being TRBD2 (7 bases). V lost 6 bases, J lost 2 bases, and 20 bases lay in between. The CDR3 sequence is 16 residues long. The V gene's germline CDR1 is DFQATT and CDR2 SNEGSKA (reference sequence). CDR3 DNA sequence: TGCAGTGCCCTTCCGGGTGGGGGGGCGCCCAAAAACATTCAGTACTTC. It specifies CSALPGGGAPKNIQYF.

This clonotype has only a few counts. The chain joins TRBV27 to TRBJ1-6; TRBD1 agrees at 8 bases. Germline trimming cut 1 base from V and 9 bases from J; bases unmatched to any gene: 8. The CDR3 consists of 16 residues. The germline V gene has CDR1 MNHEY and CDR2 SMNVEV (reference sequence). The CDR3, as DNA: TGTGCCAGCAGTTTATACCCGACAGGGGTCGGTTCACCCCTCCACTTT. It yields the protein CASSLYPTGVGSPLHF.

This clonotype was detected once. The chain uses TRBV7-2 and TRBJ2-2; possibly TRBD2 for D (6 bases). The CDR3 runs to 16 residues. Germline values: CDR1 SGHTA, CDR2 FQGNSA. V was pared by 4 bases and J by 4 bases, with 16 bases between. The CDR3: CASSSPFGGGTGELFF. CDR3 sequence (DNA): TGTGCCAGCAGCTCCCCTTTCGGGGGAGGCACCGGGGAGCTGTTTTTT.

This chain joins TRBV10-3 and TRBJ2-5; 8 bases are a match to TRBD2. CDR1 is ENHRY, CDR2 SYGVKD, per germline. CDR3 length equals 13 residues. With 8 bases clipped from V and 5 bases from J, the junction kept 7 bases outside the gene matches. The CDR3 is CAISRAGDETQYF. The CDR3 bases are TGTGCCATCTCCCGAGCGGGGGATGAGACCCAGTACTTC.

V and J are TRBV19 and TRBJ2-1; 7 nucleotides line up with TRBD2. The V gene's germline CDR1 is LNHDA and CDR2 SQIVND (reference sequence). V lost 4 bases, J lost 5 bases, and 14 bases stayed unmatched. The CDR3 is 17 residues long. The CDR3 region is CASSRGVWGREDNEQFF. For the CDR3, the DNA is TGTGCCAGTAGTAGGGGGGTCTGGGGGAGGGAAGACAATGAGCAGTTCTTC.

The rearrangement links TRBV19 to TRBJ2-3; TRBD2 matches at 7 bases. The CDR3 contains 16 residues. Germline V gives CDR1 LNHDA, CDR2 SQIVND (reference sequence). The J segment lost 1 base and the V segment lost 1 base, leaving 5 bases of the junction unmatched. In DNA form, the CDR3 reads TGTGCCAGTAGTATAGGCACCGGGAGGCGCACAGATACGCAGTATTTT. As protein: CASSIGTGRRTDTQYF.

This clonotype appeared a few times. The chain has TRBV6-5 and TRBJ1-5; D might be TRBD1 (6 bases). The V gene's germline CDR1 is MNHEY and CDR2 SVGAGI. The CDR3 has 16 residues. V was shortened by 4 bases and J by 0 bases, with 13 bases between the two germline ends. CDR3 in DNA: TGTGCCAGCAGTTCGGGGGGGGGACATAGCAATCAGCCCCAGCATTTT. Translated: CASSSGGGHSNQPQHF.

This chain uses TRBV6-2 or TRBV6-3 with TRBJ2-2, with D unclear. The CDR3 totals 11 residues. Germline values: CDR1 MNHEY, CDR2 SVGEGT. Trimming removed 6 bases from V and 8 bases from J, with 7 bases in between. The CDR3 nucleotides read TGTGCCAGCAGCTCCAGGGGGGAGCTGTTTTTT. This gives the protein CASSSRGELFF.

This chain uses TRBV20-1 with TRBJ1-5; TRBD1 matches 7 bases. Germline assignment: CDR1 DFQATT and CDR2 SNEGSKA (reference sequence). This CDR3 has 13 residues. Unmatched junction bases numbered 6, after V lost 6 bases and J lost 4 bases. Here the CDR3 reads CSARKTGNQPQHF. In DNA, the CDR3 is TGCAGTGCAAGAAAGACAGGGAATCAGCCCCAGCATTTT.

This clonotype was seen more than once but under ten times. The chain recombines TRBV6-1 with TRBJ1-5; D gene ambiguous. CDR3 size: 13 residues. Trimming took off 5 bases at V and 6 bases at J, with 11 bases between the two ends. Looked up from germline, CDR1 is MNHNS and CDR2 is SASEGT. CDR3 sequence (DNA): TGTGCCAGCAGTCCAACCTGGAGTCAGCCCCAGCATTTT. Translated: CASSPTWSQPQHF.

The chain combines TRBV11-3 with TRBJ2-7; D call uncertain. The CDR3 contains 11 residues. In germline, CDR1 is SGHNT, CDR2 YENEEA. V was shortened by 8 bases and J by 4 bases, with 9 bases between the two germline ends. CDR3 sequence reads: CASGISYEQYF. The CDR3 bases are TGTGCCAGCGGTATCTCATACGAGCAGTACTTC.

This sequence joins TRBV28 and TRBJ2-3; tentatively, D is TRBD2 (6 bases). V was clipped by 3 bases and J by 3 bases, with 7 bases between them. CDR1 and CDR2 from the germline V gene are MDHEN and SYDVKM. The CDR3 extends over 13 amino acids. The CDR3 coding sequence is TGTGCCAGCAGTTTGGGGGGAACAGATACGCAGTATTTT. The encoded protein is CASSLGGTDTQYF. The variable domain in full, completed from reference TRBV28 and TRBJ2-3, reads DVKVTQSSRYLVKRTGEKVFLECVQDMDHENMFWYRQDPGLGLRLIYFSYDVKMKEKGDIPEGYSVSREKKERFSLILESASTNQTSMYLCASSLGGTDTQYFGPGTRLTVL.

The chain links TRBV20-1 to TRBJ2-3, with 8 bases fitting TRBD2. Germline values: CDR1 DFQATT, CDR2 SNEGSKA (reference sequence). This CDR3 is built from 17 residues. V was pared by 3 bases and J by 3 bases, with 14 bases of the junction left unmatched. The CDR3 loop reads CSASPTTSGRGTDTQYF. The CDR3 nucleotides read TGCAGTGCTAGCCCGACCACCAGCGGGAGAGGGACAGATACGCAGTATTTT.

A single count supports this clonotype. The rearrangement joins TRBV7-2 to TRBJ2-1, with D uncertain. The CDR3 covers 13 residues. Germline assignment: CDR1 SGHTA and CDR2 FQGNSA. Deletions cut 5 bases from V and 8 bases from J, with 13 bases between. CDR3 bases: TGTGCCAGCAGCCTCCGACCCTCGGATGAGCAGTTCTTC. As protein: CASSLRPSDEQFF.

The chain has TRBV15 and TRBJ1-5; 7 nucleotides line up with TRBD1. The CDR3 has 14 residues. Unmatched junction bases numbered 7, after V lost 5 bases and J lost 6 bases. Germline V CDR1 and CDR2: LNHNV, YYDKDF (reference sequence). Here the CDR3 DNA reads TGTGCCACCAGCCCCGGGTCAGGGGGTCAGCCCCAGCATTTT. It yields the protein CATSPGSGGQPQHF.

This chain links TRBV6-1 with TRBJ2-5; no clear D. Per the germline V gene, CDR1 is MNHNS and CDR2 is SASEGT. CDR3 length: 15 residues. The V end was cut by 0 bases, the J end by 9 bases, with 17 bases between. The CDR3 DNA reads TGTGCCAGCAGTGAAGCGAGACTCACATCGGATGCCCAGTACTTC. As protein: CASSEARLTSDAQYF.

V gene TRBV10-3 combines with J gene TRBJ1-2; D not certain. This CDR3 spans 15 amino acids. Germline V gene sequence: CDR1 ENHRY, CDR2 SYGVKD. V lost 4 bases and J lost 2, with 14 bases in between. CDR3 bases: TGTGCCATCAGTGCCTCCCGTAAGACCAACTATGGCTACACCTTC. It yields the protein CAISASRKTNYGYTF.

The V and J genes are TRBV7-9 and TRBJ1-2, with 8 bases identical to TRBD1. The ends lost 6 bases at V and 4 bases at J; junction bases unmatched: 10. The CDR3 is 15 amino acids. Germline loops: CDR1 SEHNR, CDR2 FQNEAQ (reference sequence). The DNA for the CDR3 is TGTGCCAGCAGTCGACAGGGGCGGGTTAGCTATGGCTACACCTTC. It specifies CASSRQGRVSYGYTF.